The present T cell receptor (beta chain) was sequenced within a study of T cell clones after liver transplantation. TCRdb's table, derived via immunoSEQ multiplex PCR, lists solely in-frame clones and lacks some. The profile shows some 120,000 clones, over 75% of them singletons. Germline-derived CDR1 and CDR2 are SGHDN and FVKESK. The CDR3 consists of 15 residues. V trimming: 4 bases; J trimming: 3 bases; junction bases outside the gene matches: 2. The sample consisted of CD4+ T cells from blood, taken 12 months after liver transplant. The receptor was isolated from a human patient who received a liver transplant. The graft donor may have given rise to some T cells. The V gene is TRBV14, the J gene TRBJ2-1, with 11 bases aligning to TRBD2. CDR3 bases: TGTGCCAGCAGCCCGGGACTAGCGGTCTACAATGAGCAGTTCTTC. Residues: CASSPGLAVYNEQFF.